This TCR beta chain came from a study of T-cell reconstitution after alpha-beta-depleted transplantation in children. Study results and limitations: Two months or so post-transplant, alpha-beta T cells reportedly derived from several hundred expanded graft clones.

During its preparation, the TCRbeta library received unique molecular identifiers. TCRdb re-derived calls from the PCR reads in MiXCR, one entry per CDR3 protein. This sample yields 250,000 to 400,000 distinct CDR3 sequences, of which 20% to 30% are seen a single time; around 9.9% belongs to the top ten. There are a few counts of this clonotype. What it binds is unknown. The starting material was PBMCs, mostly from graft donor cells, obtained 180 days after TCRalphabeta/CD19-depleted stem cell transplant. The sequence was collected from a male patient younger than 18 who had a stem cell transplant for acute lymphoblastic leukemia, so the T cells may come from the graft donor.

In DNA form, the CDR3 reads TGTGCCAGCAGCTCCCCAGGCGCACGCGCGGATACGCAGTATTTT. It yields the protein CASSSPGARADTQYF. The chain carries TRBV4-2 and TRBJ2-3, with no clear D. V gave up 5 bases and J gave up 6 bases, with 18 bases separating them. CDR1 LGHNA and CDR2 YNFKEQ come from the germline V gene. The CDR3 totals 15 residues.